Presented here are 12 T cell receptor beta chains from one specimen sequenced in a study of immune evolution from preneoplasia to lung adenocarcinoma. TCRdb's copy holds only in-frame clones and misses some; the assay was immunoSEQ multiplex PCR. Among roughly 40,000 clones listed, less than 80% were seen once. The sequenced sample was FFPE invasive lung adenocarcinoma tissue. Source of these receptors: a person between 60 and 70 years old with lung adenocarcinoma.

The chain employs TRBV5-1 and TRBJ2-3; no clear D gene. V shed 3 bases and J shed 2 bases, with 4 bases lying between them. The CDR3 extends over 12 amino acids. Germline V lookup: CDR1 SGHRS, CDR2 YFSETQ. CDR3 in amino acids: CASSSTTDTQYF. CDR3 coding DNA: TGCGCCAGCAGCTCGACCACAGATACGCAGTATTTT.

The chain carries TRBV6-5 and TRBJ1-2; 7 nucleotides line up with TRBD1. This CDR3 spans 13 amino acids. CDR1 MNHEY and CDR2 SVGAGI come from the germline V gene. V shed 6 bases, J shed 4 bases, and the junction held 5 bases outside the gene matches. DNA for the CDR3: TGTGCCAGCAGCCGGACAGGACTCTATGGCTACACCTTC. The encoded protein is CASSRTGLYGYTF.

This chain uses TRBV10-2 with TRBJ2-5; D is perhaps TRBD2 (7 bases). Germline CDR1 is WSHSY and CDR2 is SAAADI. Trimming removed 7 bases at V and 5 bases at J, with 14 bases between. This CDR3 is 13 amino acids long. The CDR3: CASTRSGGETQYF. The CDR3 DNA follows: TGCGCCAGCACGCGGTCGGGGGGCGAGACCCAGTACTTC.

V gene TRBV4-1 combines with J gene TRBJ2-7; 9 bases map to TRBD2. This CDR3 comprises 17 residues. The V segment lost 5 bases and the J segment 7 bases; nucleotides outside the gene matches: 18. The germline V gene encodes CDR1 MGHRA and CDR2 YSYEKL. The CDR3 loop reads CASSFRQAGGASLEQYF. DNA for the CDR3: TGCGCCAGCAGCTTCCGTCAAGCGGGGGGTGCTTCGTTGGAGCAGTACTTC.

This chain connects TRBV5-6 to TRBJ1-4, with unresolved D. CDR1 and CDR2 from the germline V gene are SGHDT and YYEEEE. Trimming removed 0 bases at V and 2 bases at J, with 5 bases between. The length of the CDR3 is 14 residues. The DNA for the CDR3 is TGTGCCAGCAGCTTGGAACCGACTAATGAAAAACTGTTTTTT. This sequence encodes CASSLEPTNEKLFF. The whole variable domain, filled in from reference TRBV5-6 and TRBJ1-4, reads DAGVTQSPTHLIKTRGQQVTLRCSPKSGHDTVSWYQQALGQGPQFIFQYYEEEERQRGNFPDRFSGHQFPNYSSELNVNALLLGDSALYLCASSLEPTNEKLFFGSGTQLSVL.

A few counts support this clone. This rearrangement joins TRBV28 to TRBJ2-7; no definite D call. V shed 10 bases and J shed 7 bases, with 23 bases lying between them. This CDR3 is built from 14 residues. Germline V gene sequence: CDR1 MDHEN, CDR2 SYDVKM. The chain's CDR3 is CATSATDALKEQYF. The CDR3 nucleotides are TGTGCCACCTCGGCTACGGACGCCCTGAAGGAGCAGTACTTC.

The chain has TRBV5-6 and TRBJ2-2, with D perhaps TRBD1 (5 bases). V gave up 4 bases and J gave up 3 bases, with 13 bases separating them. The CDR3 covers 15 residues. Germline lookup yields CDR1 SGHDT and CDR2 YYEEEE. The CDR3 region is CASSIYDRDTGELFF. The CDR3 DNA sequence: TGTGCCAGCAGCATCTACGACAGAGACACCGGGGAGCTGTTTTTT.

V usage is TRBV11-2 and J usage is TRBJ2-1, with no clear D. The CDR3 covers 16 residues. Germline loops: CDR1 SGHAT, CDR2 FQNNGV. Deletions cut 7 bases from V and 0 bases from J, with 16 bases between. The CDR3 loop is CASKPLDGHSYNEQFF. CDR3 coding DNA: TGTGCCAGCAAGCCTCTGGACGGGCACTCCTACAATGAGCAGTTCTTC.

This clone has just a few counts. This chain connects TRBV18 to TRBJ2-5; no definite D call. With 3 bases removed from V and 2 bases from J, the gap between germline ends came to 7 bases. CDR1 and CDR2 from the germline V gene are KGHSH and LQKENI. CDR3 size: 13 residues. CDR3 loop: CASSPPMQETQYF. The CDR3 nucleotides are TGTGCCAGCTCACCCCCGATGCAAGAGACCCAGTACTTC.

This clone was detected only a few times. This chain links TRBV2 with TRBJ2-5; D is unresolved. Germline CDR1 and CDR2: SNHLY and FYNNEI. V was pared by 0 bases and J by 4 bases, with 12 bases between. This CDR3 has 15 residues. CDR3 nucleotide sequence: TGTGCCAGCAGTGAAGCAAGGCACTCGGCAGAGACCCAGTACTTC. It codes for CASSEARHSAETQYF.

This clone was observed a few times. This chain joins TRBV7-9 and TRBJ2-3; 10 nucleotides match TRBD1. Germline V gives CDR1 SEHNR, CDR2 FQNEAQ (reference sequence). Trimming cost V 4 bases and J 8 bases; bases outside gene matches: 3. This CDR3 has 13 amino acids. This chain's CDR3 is CASSSTGGGTQYF. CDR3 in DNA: TGTGCCAGCAGCTCGACAGGGGGCGGTACGCAGTATTTT.

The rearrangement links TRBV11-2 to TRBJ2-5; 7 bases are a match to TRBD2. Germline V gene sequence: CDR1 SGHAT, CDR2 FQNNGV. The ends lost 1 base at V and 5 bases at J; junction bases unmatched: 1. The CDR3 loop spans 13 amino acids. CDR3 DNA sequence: TGTGCCAGCAGCTTAGCCGGGAGGGAGACCCAGTACTTC. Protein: CASSLAGRETQYF.